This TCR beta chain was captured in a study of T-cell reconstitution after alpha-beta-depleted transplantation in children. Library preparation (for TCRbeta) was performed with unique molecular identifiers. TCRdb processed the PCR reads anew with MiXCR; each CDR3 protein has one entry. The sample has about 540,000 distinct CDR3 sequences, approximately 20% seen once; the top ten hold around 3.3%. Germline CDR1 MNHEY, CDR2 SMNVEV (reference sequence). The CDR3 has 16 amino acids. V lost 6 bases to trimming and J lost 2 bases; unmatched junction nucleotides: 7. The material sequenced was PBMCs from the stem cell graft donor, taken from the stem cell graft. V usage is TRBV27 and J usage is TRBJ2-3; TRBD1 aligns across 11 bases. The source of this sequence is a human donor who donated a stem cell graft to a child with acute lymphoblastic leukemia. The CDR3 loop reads CASSRDRGALTDTQYF. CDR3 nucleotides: TGTGCCAGCAGCCGGGACAGGGGGGCCCTCACAGATACGCAGTATTTT.